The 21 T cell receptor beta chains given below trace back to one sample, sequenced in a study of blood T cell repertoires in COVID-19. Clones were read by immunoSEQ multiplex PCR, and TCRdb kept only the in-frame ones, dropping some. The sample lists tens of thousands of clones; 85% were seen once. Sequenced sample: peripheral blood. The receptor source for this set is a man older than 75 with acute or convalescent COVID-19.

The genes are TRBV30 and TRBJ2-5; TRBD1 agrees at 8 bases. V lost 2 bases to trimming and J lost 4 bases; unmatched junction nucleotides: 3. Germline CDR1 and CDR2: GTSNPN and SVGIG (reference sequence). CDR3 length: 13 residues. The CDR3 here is CAWSTRGLETQYF. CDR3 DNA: TGTGCCTGGAGTACCAGGGGGCTAGAGACCCAGTACTTC.

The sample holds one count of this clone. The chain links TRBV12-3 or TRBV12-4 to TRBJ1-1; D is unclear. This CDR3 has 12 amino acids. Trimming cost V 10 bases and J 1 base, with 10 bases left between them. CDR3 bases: TGTGCCACGCGACTGGAGAACACTGAAGCTTTCTTT. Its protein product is CATRLENTEAFF.

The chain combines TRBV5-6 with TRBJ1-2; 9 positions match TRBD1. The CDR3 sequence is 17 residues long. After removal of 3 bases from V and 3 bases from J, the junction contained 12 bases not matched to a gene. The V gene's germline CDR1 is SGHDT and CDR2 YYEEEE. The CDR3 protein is CASSSYSQGASYYGYTF. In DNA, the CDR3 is TGTGCCAGCAGCTCATACTCACAGGGGGCGTCTTACTATGGCTACACCTTC. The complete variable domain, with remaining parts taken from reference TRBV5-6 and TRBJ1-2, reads DAGVTQSPTHLIKTRGQQVTLRCSPKSGHDTVSWYQQALGQGPQFIFQYYEEEERQRGNFPDRFSGHQFPNYSSELNVNALLLGDSALYLCASSSYSQGASYYGYTFGSGTRLTVV.

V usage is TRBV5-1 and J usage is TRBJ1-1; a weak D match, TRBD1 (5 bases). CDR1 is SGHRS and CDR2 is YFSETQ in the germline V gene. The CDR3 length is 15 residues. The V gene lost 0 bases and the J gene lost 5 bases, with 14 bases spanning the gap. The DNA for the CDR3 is TGCGCCAGCAGCTTGGGTGGAGGGGAGGGGACTGAAGCTTTCTTT. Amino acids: CASSLGGGEGTEAFF.

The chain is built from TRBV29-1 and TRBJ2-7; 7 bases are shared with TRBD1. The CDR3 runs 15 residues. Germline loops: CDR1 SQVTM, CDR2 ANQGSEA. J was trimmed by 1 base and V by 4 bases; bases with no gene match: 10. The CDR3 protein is CSVGGGRGFSYEQYF. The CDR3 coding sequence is TGCAGCGTTGGAGGCGGCAGGGGGTTTTCCTACGAGCAGTACTTC.

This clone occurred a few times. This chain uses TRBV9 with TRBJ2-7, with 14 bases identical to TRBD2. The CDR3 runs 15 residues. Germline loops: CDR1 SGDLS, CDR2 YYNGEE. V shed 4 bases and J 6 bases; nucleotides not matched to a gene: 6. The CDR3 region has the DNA TGTGCCAGCAGCCCGGGACTAGCGGGAGTCGGCGAGCAGTACTTC. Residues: CASSPGLAGVGEQYF.

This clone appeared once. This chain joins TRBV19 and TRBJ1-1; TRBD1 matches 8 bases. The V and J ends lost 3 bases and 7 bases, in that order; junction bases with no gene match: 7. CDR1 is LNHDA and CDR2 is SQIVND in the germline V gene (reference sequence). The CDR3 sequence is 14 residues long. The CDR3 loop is CASSIIQGGVEAFF. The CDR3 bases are TGTGCCAGTAGTATTATACAGGGGGGGGTTGAAGCTTTCTTT. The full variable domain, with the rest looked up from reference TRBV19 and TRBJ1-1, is DGGITQSPKYLFRKEGQNVTLSCEQNLNHDAMYWYRQDPGQGLRLIYYSQIVNDFQKGDIAEGYSVSREKKESFPLTVTSAQKNPTAFYLCASSIIQGGVEAFFGQGTRLTVV.

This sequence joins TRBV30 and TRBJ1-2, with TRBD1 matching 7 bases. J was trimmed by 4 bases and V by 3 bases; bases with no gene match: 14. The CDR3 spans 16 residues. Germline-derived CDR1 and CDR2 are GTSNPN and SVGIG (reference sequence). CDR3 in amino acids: CAWRAYHRDRGYGYTF. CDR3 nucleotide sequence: TGTGCCTGGAGAGCTTACCACCGGGACAGAGGCTATGGCTACACCTTC.

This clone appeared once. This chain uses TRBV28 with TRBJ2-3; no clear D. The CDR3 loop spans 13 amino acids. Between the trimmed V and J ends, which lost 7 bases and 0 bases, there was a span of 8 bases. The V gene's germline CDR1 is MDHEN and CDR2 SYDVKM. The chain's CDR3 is CASTNPSTDTQYF. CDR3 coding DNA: TGTGCCAGCACTAACCCTAGCACAGATACGCAGTATTTT.

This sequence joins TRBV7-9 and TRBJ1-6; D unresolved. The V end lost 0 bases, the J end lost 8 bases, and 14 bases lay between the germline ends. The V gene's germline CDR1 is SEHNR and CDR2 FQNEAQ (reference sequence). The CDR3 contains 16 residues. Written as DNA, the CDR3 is TGTGCCAGCAGCTTAGCGGGCGGTAGCGGAGATTCACCCCTCCACTTT. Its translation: CASSLAGGSGDSPLHF.

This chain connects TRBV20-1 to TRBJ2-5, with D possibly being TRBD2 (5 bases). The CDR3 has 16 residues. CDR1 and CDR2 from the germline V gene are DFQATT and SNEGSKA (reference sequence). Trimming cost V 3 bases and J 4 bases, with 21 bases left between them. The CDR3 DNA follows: TGCAGTGCTAGTCGGAGTAGCGCAAGCAGCGGAGAGACCCAGTACTTC. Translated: CSASRSSASSGETQYF.

The CDR3 region has the DNA TGTGCCATCTTGGGCGGGAGAGACACAGATACGCAGTATTTT. Its translation is CAILGGRDTDTQYF. The chain carries TRBV10-3 and TRBJ2-3; 7 bases are shared with TRBD2. The trim removed 8 bases at V and 2 bases at J, leaving 7 bases unmatched. The CDR3 sequence is 14 residues long. Germline V gene sequence: CDR1 ENHRY, CDR2 SYGVKD.

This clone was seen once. The CDR3 sequence: CATSREHGQGGHEKLFF. The CDR3 nucleotides read TGTGCCACCAGCAGAGAACATGGACAGGGGGGCCATGAAAAACTGTTTTTT. The chain carries TRBV15 and TRBJ1-4, with TRBD1 identical over 10 bases. The CDR3 runs 17 residues. Germline lookup yields CDR1 LNHNV and CDR2 YYDKDF (reference sequence). V lost 0 bases to trimming and J lost 6 bases; unmatched junction nucleotides: 7.

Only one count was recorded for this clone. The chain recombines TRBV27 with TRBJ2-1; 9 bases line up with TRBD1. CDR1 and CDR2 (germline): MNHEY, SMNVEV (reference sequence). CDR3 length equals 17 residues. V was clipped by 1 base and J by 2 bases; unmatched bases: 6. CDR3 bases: TGTGCCAGCAGTTTATTACAGGGGGCGCCTCCCTACAATGAGCAGTTCTTC. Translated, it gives CASSLLQGAPPYNEQFF.

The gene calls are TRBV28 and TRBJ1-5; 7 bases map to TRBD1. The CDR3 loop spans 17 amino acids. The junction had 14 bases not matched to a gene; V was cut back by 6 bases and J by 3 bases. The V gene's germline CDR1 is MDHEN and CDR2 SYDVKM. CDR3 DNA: TGTGCCAGCAGACGGAGACAGGGCCAGGTTGTCAATCAGCCCCAGCATTTT. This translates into CASRRRQGQVVNQPQHF.

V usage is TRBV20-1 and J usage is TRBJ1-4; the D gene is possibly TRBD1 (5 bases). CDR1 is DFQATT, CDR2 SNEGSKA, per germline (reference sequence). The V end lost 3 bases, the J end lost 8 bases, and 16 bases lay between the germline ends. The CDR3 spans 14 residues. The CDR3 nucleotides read TGCAGTGCTAGTGACACACCCGGGGGAGAAAAACTGTTTTTT. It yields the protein CSASDTPGGEKLFF.

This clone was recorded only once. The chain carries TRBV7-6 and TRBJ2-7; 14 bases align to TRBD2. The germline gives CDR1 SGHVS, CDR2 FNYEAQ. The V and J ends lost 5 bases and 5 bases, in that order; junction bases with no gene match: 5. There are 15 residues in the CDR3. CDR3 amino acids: CASSPRTSGRHEQYF. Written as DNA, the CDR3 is TGTGCCAGCAGCCCGCGGACTAGCGGGAGGCACGAGCAGTACTTC.

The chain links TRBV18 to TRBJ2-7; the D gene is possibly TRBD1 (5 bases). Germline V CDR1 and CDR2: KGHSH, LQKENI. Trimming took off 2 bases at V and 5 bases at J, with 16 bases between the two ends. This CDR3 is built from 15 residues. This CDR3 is CASSPSQGRGNEQYF. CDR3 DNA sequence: TGTGCCAGCTCACCATCCCAGGGAAGGGGCAACGAGCAGTACTTC.

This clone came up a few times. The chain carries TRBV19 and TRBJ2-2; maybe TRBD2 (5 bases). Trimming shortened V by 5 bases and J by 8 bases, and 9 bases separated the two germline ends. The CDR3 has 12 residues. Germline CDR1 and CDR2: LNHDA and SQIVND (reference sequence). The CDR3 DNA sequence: TGTGCCAGTAGTCTATTAGCGGGGGAGCTGTTTTTT. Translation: CASSLLAGELFF.

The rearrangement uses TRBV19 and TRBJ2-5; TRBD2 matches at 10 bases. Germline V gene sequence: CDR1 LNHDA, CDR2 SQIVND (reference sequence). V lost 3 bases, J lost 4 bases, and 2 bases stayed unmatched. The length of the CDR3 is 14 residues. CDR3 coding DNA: TGTGCCAGTAGTATTTCTAGCGGGAGAGAGACCCAGTACTTC. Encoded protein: CASSISSGRETQYF.

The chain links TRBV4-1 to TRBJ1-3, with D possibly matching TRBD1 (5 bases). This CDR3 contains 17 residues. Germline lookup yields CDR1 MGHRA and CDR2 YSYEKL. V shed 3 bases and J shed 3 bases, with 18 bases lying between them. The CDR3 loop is CASSQGPRTSFGNTIYF. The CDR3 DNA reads TGCGCCAGCAGCCAGGGGCCCAGGACATCATTTGGAAACACCATATATTTT.